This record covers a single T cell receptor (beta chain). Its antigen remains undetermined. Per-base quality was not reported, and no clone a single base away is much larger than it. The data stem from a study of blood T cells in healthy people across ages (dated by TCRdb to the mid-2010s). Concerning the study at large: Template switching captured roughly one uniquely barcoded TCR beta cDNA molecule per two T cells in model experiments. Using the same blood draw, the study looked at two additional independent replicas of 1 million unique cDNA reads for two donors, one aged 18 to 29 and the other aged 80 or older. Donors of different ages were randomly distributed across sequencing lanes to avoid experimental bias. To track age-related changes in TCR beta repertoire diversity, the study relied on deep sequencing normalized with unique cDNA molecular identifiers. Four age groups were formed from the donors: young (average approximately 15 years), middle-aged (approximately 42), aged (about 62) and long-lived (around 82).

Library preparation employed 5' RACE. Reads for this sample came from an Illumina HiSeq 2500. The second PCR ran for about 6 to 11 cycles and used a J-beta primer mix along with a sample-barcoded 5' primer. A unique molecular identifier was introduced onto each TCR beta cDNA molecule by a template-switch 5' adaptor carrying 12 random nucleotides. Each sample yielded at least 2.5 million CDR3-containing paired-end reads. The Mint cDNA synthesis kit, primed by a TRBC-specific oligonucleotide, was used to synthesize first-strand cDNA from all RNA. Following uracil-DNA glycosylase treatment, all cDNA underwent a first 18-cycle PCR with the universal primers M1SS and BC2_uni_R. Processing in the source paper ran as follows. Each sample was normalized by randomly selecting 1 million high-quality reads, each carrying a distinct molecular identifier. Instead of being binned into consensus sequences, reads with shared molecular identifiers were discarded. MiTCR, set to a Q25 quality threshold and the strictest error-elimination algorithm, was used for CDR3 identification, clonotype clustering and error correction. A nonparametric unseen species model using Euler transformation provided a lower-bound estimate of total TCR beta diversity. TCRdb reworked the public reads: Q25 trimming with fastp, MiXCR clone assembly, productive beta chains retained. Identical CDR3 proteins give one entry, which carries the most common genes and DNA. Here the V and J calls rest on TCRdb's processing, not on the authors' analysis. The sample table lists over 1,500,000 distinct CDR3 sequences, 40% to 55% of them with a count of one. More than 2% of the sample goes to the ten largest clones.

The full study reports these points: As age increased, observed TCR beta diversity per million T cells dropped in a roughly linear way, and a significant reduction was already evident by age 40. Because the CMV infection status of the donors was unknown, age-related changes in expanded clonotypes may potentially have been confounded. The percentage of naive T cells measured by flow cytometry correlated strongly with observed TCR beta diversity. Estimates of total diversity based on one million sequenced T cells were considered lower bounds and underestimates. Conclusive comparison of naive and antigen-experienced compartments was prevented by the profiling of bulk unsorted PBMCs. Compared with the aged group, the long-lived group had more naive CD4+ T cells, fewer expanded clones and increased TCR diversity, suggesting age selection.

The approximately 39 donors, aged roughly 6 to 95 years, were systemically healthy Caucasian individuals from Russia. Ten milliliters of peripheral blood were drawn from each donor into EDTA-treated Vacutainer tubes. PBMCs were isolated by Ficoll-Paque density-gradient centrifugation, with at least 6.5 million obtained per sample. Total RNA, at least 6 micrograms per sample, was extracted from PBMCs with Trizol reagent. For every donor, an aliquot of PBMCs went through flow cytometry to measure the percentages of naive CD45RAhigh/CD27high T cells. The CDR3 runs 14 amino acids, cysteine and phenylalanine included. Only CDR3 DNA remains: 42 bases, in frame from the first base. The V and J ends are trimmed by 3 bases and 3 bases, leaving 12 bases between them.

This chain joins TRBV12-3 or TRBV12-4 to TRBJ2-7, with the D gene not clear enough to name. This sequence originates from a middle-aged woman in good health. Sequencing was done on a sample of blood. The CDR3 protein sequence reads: CASSFGGPLYEQYF. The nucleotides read TGTGCCAGCAGTTTTGGCGGACCCCTCTACGAGCAGTACTTC.